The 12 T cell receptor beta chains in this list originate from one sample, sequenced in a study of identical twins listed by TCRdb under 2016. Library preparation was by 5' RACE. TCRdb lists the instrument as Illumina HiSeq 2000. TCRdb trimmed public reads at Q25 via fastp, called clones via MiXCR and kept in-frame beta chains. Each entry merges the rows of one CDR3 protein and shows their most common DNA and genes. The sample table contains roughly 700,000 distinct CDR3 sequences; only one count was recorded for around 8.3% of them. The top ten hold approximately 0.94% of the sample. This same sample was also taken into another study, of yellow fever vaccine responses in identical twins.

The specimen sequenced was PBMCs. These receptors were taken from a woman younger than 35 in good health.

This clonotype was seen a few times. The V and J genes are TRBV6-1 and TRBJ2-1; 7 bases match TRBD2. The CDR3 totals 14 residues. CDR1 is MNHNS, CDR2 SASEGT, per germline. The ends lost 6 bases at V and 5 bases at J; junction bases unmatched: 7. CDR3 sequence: CASSRTSTNNEQFF. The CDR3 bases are TGTGCCAGCAGCCGGACTAGTACCAACAATGAGCAGTTCTTC.

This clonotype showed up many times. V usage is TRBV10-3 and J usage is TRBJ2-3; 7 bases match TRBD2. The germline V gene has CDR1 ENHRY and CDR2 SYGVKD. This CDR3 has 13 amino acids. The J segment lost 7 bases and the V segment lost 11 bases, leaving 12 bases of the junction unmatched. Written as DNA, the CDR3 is TGTGCCGCCAAGGACCTAGCGGCAAATACGCAGTATTTT. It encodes CAAKDLAANTQYF.

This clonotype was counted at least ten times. The CDR3 sequence is CASSLALGYNEQFF. The CDR3 DNA reads as TGCGCCAGCAGCTTGGCGCTAGGTTACAATGAGCAGTTCTTC. The chain joins TRBV5-1 to TRBJ2-1; D call uncertain. Germline-derived CDR1 and CDR2 are SGHRS and YFSETQ. V gave up 0 bases and J gave up 4 bases, with 8 bases separating them. This CDR3 has 14 amino acids.

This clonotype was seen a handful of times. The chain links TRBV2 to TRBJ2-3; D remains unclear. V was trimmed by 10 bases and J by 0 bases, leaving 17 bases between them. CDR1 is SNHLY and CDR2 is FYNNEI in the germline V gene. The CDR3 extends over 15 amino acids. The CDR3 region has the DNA TGTGCCACCCCGGAGCAGGCGACGAGCACAGATACGCAGTATTTT. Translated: CATPEQATSTDTQYF.

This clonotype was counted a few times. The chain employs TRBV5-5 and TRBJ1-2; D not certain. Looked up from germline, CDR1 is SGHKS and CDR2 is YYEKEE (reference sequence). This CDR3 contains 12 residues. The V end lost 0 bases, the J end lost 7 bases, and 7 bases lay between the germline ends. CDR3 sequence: CASSLGFGGYTF. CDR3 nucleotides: TGTGCCAGCAGCTTGGGCTTCGGTGGCTACACCTTC.

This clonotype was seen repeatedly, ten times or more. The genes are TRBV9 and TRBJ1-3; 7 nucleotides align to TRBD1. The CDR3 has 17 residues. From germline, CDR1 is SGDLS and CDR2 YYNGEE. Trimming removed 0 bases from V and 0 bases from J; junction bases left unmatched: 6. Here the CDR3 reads CASSVAGTAFSGNTIYF. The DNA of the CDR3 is TGTGCCAGCAGCGTAGCGGGGACAGCGTTCTCTGGAAACACCATATATTTT.

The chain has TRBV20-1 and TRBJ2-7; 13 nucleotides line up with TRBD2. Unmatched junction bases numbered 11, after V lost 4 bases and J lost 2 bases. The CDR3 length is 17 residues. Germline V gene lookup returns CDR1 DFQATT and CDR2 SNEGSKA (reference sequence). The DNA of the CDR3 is TGCAGTGCTACCCGACTAGCGGGAGGCCTTCAAGCCTACGAGCAGTACTTC. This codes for CSATRLAGGLQAYEQYF.

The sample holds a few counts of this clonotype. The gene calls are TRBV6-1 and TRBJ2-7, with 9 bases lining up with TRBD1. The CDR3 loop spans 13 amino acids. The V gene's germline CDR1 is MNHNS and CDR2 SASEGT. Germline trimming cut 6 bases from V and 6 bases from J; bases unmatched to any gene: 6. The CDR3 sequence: CASSTTGGGEQYF. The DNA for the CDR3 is TGTGCCAGCAGCACCACAGGGGGCGGCGAGCAGTACTTC.

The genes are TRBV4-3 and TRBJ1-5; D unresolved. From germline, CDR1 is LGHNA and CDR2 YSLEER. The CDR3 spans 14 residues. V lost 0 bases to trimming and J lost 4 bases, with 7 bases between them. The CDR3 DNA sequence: TGCGCCAGCAGCCAAGATTTCAGTAATCAGCCCCAGCATTTT. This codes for CASSQDFSNQPQHF.

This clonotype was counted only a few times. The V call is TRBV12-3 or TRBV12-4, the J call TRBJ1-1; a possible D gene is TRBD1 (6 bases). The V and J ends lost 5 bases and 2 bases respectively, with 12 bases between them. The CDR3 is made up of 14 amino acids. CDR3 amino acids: CASSPDSLNTEAFF. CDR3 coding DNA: TGTGCCAGCAGTCCGGACAGTCTTAACACTGAAGCTTTCTTT.

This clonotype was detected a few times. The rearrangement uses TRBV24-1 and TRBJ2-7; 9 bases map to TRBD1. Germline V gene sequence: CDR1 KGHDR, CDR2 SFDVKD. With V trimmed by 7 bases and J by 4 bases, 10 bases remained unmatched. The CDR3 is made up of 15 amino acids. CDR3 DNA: TGTGCCACCAGCCATTCCGGGACAGGGTCGTACGAGCAGTACTTC. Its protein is CATSHSGTGSYEQYF.

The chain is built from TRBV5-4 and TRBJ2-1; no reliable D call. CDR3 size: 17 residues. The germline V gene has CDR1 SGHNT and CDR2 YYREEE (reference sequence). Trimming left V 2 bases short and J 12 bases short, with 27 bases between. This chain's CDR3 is CASSFRLPTNTMYAQFF. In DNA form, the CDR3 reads TGTGCCAGCAGCTTCCGCTTACCGACGAATACCATGTATGCGCAGTTCTTC.